These T cell receptor beta chains were read from a single sample in a study of blood T cell repertoires in COVID-19. Here immunoSEQ multiplex PCR was the method, and the copy in TCRdb shows in-frame clones only, minus some. Of hundreds of thousands of clones in the sample, around 82% were seen once. Sequences were obtained from PBMCs or T cells enriched from blood (not recorded which). The source of these receptors is a woman aged 50 to 60 who had been exposed to COVID-19. The CDR3 runs from the conserved cysteine through the conserved F or W. A D gene is named only where the DNA matches it firmly. Not every row has a clone size; where given, it reads once, few, many or a size class.

j_call,v_call,clone_size,cdr3_length,d_call,cdr3_aa,cdr3_nt
TRBJ1-1,TRBV7-2,-,13,-,CASSLGPGRGAFF,TGTGCCAGCAGCTTAGGACCGGGTCGGGGAGCTTTCTTT
TRBJ2-2,TRBV18,-,16,TRBD2,CASSPPLAGNTGELFF,TGTGCCAGCTCACCACCGCTAGCGGGGAACACCGGGGAGCTGTTTTTT
TRBJ2-3,TRBV7-2,-,14,-,CASSFRTGTDTQYF,TGTGCCAGCAGCTTCCGGACAGGCACAGATACGCAGTATTTT
TRBJ1-2,TRBV19,-,13,TRBD1,CASSIQGGYGYTF,TGTGCCAGTAGTATCCAGGGGGGCTATGGCTACACCTTC
TRBJ1-5,TRBV5-5,once,17,TRBD1,CASSPGTGLNSNQPQHF,TGTGCCAGCAGCCCCGGGACAGGCTTAAATAGCAATCAGCCCCAGCATTTT
TRBJ1-5,TRBV6-4,-,15,TRBD1,CASKITGGANQPQHF,TGTGCCAGCAAGATAACAGGGGGGGCTAATCAGCCCCAGCATTTT
TRBJ2-2,TRBV2,-,13,-,CASSEDSVGELFF,TGTGCCAGCAGTGAAGACAGTGTCGGGGAGCTGTTTTTT
TRBJ1-3,TRBV13,-,15,TRBD1,CASTSDRGAGNTIYF,TGTGCCAGCACCTCAGACAGGGGAGCTGGAAACACCATATATTTT
TRBJ1-1,TRBV19,-,16,TRBD1,CASSSTGARANTEAFF,TGTGCCAGTAGTTCGACAGGGGCCCGTGCGAACACTGAAGCTTTCTTT
TRBJ1-6,TRBV19,-,16,TRBD1,CASILTAGTGNSPLHF,TGTGCCAGTATTCTCACTGCCGGGACAGGCAATTCACCCCTCCACTTT
TRBJ2-5,TRBV5-1,-,16,TRBD2,CASSSGLAGLGETQYF,TGCGCCAGCAGCTCGGGACTAGCGGGGTTGGGAGAGACCCAGTACTTC
TRBJ2-3,TRBV19,-,14,TRBD2,CASKGGRSGGTQYF,TGTGCCAGTAAAGGCGGGCGGAGCGGGGGTACGCAGTATTTT
TRBJ2-2,TRBV21-1,-,16,-,CASSKGLTGLGGELFF,TGTGCCAGCAGCAAAGGCCTGACAGGGCTAGGCGGGGAGCTGTTTTTT
TRBJ2-1,TRBV11-2,once,17,TRBD2,CASSLYPRAGGHNEQFF,TGTGCCAGCAGCTTATACCCTCGCGCGGGGGGCCACAATGAGCAGTTCTTC
TRBJ1-1,TRBV3-1/TRBV3-2,-,14,-,CASSQGHMNTEAFF,TGTGCCAGCAGCCAGGGGCACATGAACACTGAAGCTTTCTTT
TRBJ2-7,TRBV29-1,-,13,TRBD1,CSARTGSIYEQYF,TGCAGCGCTCGGACAGGGAGTATCTACGAGCAGTACTTC
TRBJ1-2,TRBV29-1,-,15,-,CSAPTSTGLLGGYTF,TGCAGCGCGCCGACTAGCACGGGGTTGTTGGGGGGCTACACCTTC
TRBJ2-2,TRBV27,once,17,-,CASSAPPRAGSTGELFF,TGTGCCAGCAGTGCCCCTCCGAGGGCAGGAAGCACCGGGGAGCTGTTTTTT
TRBJ2-6,TRBV5-8,-,16,-,CASSLRRVAGANVLTF,TGTGCCAGCAGCCTGAGGCGGGTGGCTGGGGCCAACGTCCTGACTTTC
TRBJ1-1,TRBV10-2,-,13,-,CASSTTRRDEAFF,TGCGCCAGCAGCACGACCAGGAGGGATGAAGCTTTCTTT
TRBJ1-1,TRBV29-1,few,11,-,CSVVGGTEAFF,TGCAGCGTTGTAGGGGGAACTGAAGCTTTCTTT
TRBJ1-3,TRBV10-1,once,15,-,CASSENRNSGNTIYF,TGCGCCAGCAGTGAGAACAGGAACTCTGGAAACACCATATATTTT
TRBJ1-3,TRBV28,-,16,-,CASTRRLPLGGNTIYF,TGTGCCAGCACCCGGCGGTTGCCTCTAGGAGGAAACACCATATATTTT
TRBJ1-6,TRBV11-2,-,16,TRBD1,CASSLSLTGAGSPLHF,TGTGCCAGCAGCTTGTCCCTAACAGGGGCGGGTTCACCCCTCCACTTT
TRBJ2-7,TRBV7-9,-,14,-,CASSPLPSSYEQYF,TGTGCCAGCAGCCCCCTCCCGAGCTCCTACGAGCAGTACTTC
TRBJ1-3,TRBV19,-,15,-,CASSFPRGNGNTIYF,TGTGCCAGTAGTTTCCCAAGGGGGAACGGAAACACCATATATTTT
TRBJ2-7,TRBV6-5,-,16,-,CASSYGRQNPSYEQYF,TGTGCCAGCAGTTACGGGAGACAAAACCCCTCCTACGAGCAGTACTTC
TRBJ1-5,TRBV19,-,14,-,CASSATGSNQPQHF,TGTGCCAGTAGTGCGACAGGTAGCAATCAGCCCCAGCATTTT
TRBJ1-5,TRBV30,once,14,TRBD1,CAWSGQGLGQPQHF,TGTGCCTGGAGTGGACAGGGTTTAGGGCAGCCCCAGCATTTT
TRBJ2-1,TRBV2,-,14,TRBD2,CASRRGSGGGEQFF,TGTGCCAGCAGGAGGGGTAGCGGGGGTGGGGAGCAGTTCTTC
TRBJ1-2,TRBV19,-,14,TRBD1,CASSLTGKDYGYTF,TGTGCCAGTAGTTTGACAGGGAAGGACTATGGCTACACCTTC
TRBJ1-4,TRBV6-5,medium-sized,14,-,CASTARGTNEKLFF,TGTGCCAGCACAGCTCGAGGAACTAATGAAAAACTGTTTTTT
TRBJ1-2,TRBV6-5,few,11,TRBD1,CAIGQGNGYTF,TGTGCCATCGGACAGGGGAATGGCTACACCTTC
TRBJ1-1,TRBV5-4,-,14,-,CASSLQGLDTEAFF,TGTGCCAGCAGTTTACAGGGTCTCGACACTGAAGCTTTCTTT
TRBJ1-6,TRBV6-6,-,12,-,CASRAGVTPLHF,TGTGCCAGCCGGGCAGGGGTCACACCCCTCCACTTT
TRBJ1-3,TRBV10-2,-,17,TRBD1,CASSRATGYSSGNTIYF,TGCGCCAGCAGCCGAGCGACAGGGTATAGCTCTGGAAACACCATATATTTT
TRBJ1-3,TRBV27,few,16,-,CASSFDPQGNGNTIYF,TGTGCCAGCAGTTTTGATCCACAGGGCAATGGAAACACCATATATTTT
TRBJ1-6,TRBV6-6,-,17,TRBD1,CASSHGTGSSYNSPLHF,TGTGCCAGCAGTCATGGGACAGGGAGCTCCTATAATTCACCCCTCCACTTT
TRBJ2-3,TRBV24-1,-,15,TRBD2,CATSEAGGPRDTQYF,TGTGCCACCAGTGAGGCGGGGGGGCCGAGAGATACGCAGTATTTT
TRBJ1-3,TRBV14,few,18,TRBD1,CASSPLPGQGLGGNTIYF,TGTGCCAGCAGCCCATTGCCGGGACAGGGGCTCGGTGGAAACACCATATATTTT
TRBJ1-2,TRBV12-3/TRBV12-4,few,13,-,CASSLEGNYGYTF,TGTGCCAGCAGTTTGGAGGGAAACTATGGCTACACCTTC
TRBJ1-1,TRBV29-1,-,14,TRBD1,CSVGTGRTYTEAFF,TGCAGCGTCGGGACAGGGCGAACCTACACTGAAGCTTTCTTT
TRBJ1-1,TRBV7-9,-,14,TRBD1,CASSSADRGFKAFF,TGTGCCAGCAGCTCAGCGGACAGGGGCTTTAAAGCTTTCTTT
TRBJ2-3,TRBV19,-,16,TRBD1,CASSKTRQGRTDTQYF,TGTGCCAGTAGTAAAACCCGACAGGGTCGGACAGATACGCAGTATTTT
TRBJ1-1,TRBV7-9,-,14,-,CASARRGQDTEAFF,TGTGCCAGCGCACGGCGGGGTCAGGACACTGAAGCTTTCTTT
TRBJ1-2,TRBV15,-,18,TRBD1,CATSRDRLGQGNNYGYTF,TGTGCCACCAGCAGAGACCGACTAGGACAGGGGAATAACTATGGCTACACCTTC
TRBJ2-1,TRBV19,-,18,TRBD2,CASSIQAGGRSSYNEQFF,TGTGCCAGTAGTATCCAAGCGGGGGGGAGGAGCTCCTACAATGAGCAGTTCTTC
TRBJ1-1,TRBV3-1/TRBV3-2,-,16,-,CASSQALSGRGTEAFF,TGTGCCAGCAGCCAAGCCCTGTCAGGCAGGGGCACTGAAGCTTTCTTT